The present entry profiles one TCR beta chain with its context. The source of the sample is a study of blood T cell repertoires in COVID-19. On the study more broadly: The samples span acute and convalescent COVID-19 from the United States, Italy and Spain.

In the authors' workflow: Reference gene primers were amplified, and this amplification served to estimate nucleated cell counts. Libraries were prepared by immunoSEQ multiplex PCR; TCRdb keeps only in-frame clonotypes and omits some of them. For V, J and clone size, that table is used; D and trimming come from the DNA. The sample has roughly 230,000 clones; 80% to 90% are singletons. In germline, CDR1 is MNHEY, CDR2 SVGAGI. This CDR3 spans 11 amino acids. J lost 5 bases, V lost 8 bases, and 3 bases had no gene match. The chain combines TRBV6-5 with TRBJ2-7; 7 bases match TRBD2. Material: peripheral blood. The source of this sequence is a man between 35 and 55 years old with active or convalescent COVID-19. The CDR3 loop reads CASWEGNEQYF. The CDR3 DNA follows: TGTGCCAGCTGGGAGGGCAACGAGCAGTACTTC.